The source of this TCR beta chain is a study of PD-1 blockade in classical Hodgkin lymphoma. Findings and limits, study-wide: Newly diagnosed patients had baseline TCR diversity that was reportedly lower than that of healthy donors. Newly diagnosed patients had diversity similar to the baseline diversity of complete responders. Exclusion covered patients beginning nivolumab under 1 year post-ASCT.

TCRdb's copy holds only in-frame clones and misses some; the assay was immunoSEQ multiplex PCR. The sample shows over 35,000 clones, over 65% of them seen only once. All patients experienced relapse after autologous stem cell transplantation, and brentuximab vedotin exposure was variable. To note about this clone: Its antigen is not identified.

Germline V gene data show CDR1 as MNHEY and CDR2 as SMNVEV (reference sequence). After removal of 4 bases from V and 2 bases from J, the junction contained 4 bases not matched to a gene. The CDR3 covers 14 residues. The V gene is TRBV27, the J gene TRBJ2-7; TRBD2 aligns across 8 bases. This sequence was found in a human donor with classical Hodgkin lymphoma. Sequencing was performed on peripheral blood mononuclear cells (PBMCs), taken at baseline. The CDR3 nucleotides are TGTGCCAGCAGTTCAAGCGGGAGAGCCTACGAGCAGTACTTC. This translates into CASSSSGRAYEQYF.